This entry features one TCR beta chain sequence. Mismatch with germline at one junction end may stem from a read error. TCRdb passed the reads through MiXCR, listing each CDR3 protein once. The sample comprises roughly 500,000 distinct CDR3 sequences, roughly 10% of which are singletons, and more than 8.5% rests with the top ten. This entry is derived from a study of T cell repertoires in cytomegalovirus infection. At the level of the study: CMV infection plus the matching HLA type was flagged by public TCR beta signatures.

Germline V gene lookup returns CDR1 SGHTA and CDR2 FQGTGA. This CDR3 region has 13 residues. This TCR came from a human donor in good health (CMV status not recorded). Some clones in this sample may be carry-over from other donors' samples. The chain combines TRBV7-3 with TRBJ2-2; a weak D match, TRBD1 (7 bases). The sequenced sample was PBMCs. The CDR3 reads CASSLQGGGVLFF. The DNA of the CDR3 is TGTGCCAGCAGCCTCCAGGGGGGTGGGGTGCTGTTTTTT.